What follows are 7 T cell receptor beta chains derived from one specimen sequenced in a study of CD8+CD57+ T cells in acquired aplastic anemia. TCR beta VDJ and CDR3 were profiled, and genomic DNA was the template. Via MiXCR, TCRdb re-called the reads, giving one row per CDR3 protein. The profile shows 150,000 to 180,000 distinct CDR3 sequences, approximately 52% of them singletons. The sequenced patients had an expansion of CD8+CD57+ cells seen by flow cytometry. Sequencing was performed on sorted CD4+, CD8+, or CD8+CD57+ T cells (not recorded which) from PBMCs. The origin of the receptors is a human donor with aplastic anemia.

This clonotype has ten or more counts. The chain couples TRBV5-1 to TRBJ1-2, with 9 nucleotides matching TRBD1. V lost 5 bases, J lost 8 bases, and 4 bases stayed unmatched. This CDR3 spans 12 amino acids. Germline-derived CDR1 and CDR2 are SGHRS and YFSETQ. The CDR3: CASRPDRGGYTF. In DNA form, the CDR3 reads TGCGCCAGCAGGCCGGACAGGGGAGGCTACACCTTC.

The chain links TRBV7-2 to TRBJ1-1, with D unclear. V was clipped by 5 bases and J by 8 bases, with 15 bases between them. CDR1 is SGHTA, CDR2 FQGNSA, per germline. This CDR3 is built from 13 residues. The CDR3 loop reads CASSTFYAREAFF. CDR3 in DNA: TGTGCCAGCAGCACCTTTTACGCCCGCGAAGCTTTCTTT.

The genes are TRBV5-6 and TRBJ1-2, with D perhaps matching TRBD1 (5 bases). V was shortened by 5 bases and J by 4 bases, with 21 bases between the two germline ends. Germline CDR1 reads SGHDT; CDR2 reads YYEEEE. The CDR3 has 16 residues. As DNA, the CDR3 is TGTGCCAGCAGTTTCAACTCCGGGACTTCCCGCTATGGCTACACCTTC. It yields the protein CASSFNSGTSRYGYTF. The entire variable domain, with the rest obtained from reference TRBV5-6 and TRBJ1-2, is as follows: DAGVTQSPTHLIKTRGQQVTLRCSPKSGHDTVSWYQQALGQGPQFIFQYYEEEERQRGNFPDRFSGHQFPNYSSELNVNALLLGDSALYLCASSFNSGTSRYGYTFGSGTRLTVV.

DNA of the CDR3: TGTGCCACCAGCAGAGATACAGGGGGCGCAGATACGCAGTATTTT. It encodes CATSRDTGGADTQYF. The chain has TRBV15 and TRBJ2-3; 9 bases map to TRBD1. V shed 0 bases and J 4 bases; nucleotides not matched to a gene: 2. The germline gives CDR1 LNHNV, CDR2 YYDKDF (reference sequence). The CDR3 covers 15 residues.

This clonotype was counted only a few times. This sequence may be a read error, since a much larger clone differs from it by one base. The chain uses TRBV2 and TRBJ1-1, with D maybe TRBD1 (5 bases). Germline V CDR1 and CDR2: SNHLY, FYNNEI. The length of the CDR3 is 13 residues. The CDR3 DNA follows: TGTGCCAGCTTAGGGGAGGGAAACACTGAAGCTTCCTTT. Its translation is CASLGEGNTEASF.

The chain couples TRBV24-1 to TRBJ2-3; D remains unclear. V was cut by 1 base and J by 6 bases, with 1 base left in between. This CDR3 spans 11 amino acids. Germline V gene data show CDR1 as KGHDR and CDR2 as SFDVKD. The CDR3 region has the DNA TGTGCCACCAGTGATTTTGATACGCAGTATTTT. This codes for CATSDFDTQYF.

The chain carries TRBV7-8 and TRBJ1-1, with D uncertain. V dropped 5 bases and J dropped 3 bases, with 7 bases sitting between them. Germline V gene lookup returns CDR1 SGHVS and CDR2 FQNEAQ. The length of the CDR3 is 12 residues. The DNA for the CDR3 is TGTGCCAGCAGCCCGGACGACACTGAAGCTTTCTTT. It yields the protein CASSPDDTEAFF.